These 18 T cell receptor beta chains were sequenced from one sample in a study of blood T cell repertoires in COVID-19. Method: immunoSEQ multiplex PCR; TCRdb's copy keeps in-frame clones and lacks some. The data contain under 300,000 clones, around 82% of them singletons. Sequences were obtained from peripheral blood. These receptors were obtained from a woman between 50 and 59 years old who had recovered from COVID-19.

This sequence joins TRBV9 and TRBJ2-1; the D gene is possibly TRBD2 (5 bases). Germline loops: CDR1 SGDLS, CDR2 YYNGEE. The V gene lost 2 bases and the J gene lost 2 bases, with 11 bases spanning the gap. This CDR3 comprises 15 residues. The CDR3 protein is CASSVVEGAYNEQFF. CDR3 nucleotide sequence: TGTGCCAGCAGCGTCGTTGAGGGAGCCTACAATGAGCAGTTCTTC. Drawing the rest from reference TRBV9 and TRBJ2-1, the complete variable domain is DSGVTQTPKHLITATGQRVTLRCSPRSGDLSVYWYQQSLDQGLQFLIQYYNGEERAKGNILERFSAQQFPDLHSELNLSSLELGDSALYFCASSVVEGAYNEQFFGPGTRLTVL.

In its sample, this clone was seen once. The rearrangement uses TRBV18 and TRBJ1-1; D may be TRBD1 (6 bases). V lost 4 bases, J lost 4 bases, and 10 bases lay in between. Germline loops: CDR1 KGHSH, CDR2 LQKENI. This CDR3 has 13 residues. The CDR3 loop is CASSLDRSTEAFF. DNA of the CDR3: TGTGCCAGCTCACTAGACAGGAGCACTGAAGCTTTCTTT.

The rearrangement uses TRBV29-1 and TRBJ2-6; no reliable D call. CDR3 length: 16 amino acids. Germline assignment: CDR1 SQVTM and CDR2 ANQGSEA. V shed 5 bases and J shed 0 bases, with 14 bases lying between them. The CDR3 sequence is CSVLGRRTSGANVLTF. For the CDR3, the DNA is TGCAGCGTTCTGGGCAGGCGCACCTCTGGGGCCAACGTCCTGACTTTC.

The rearrangement joins TRBV4-2 to TRBJ2-7; TRBD2 matches at 11 bases. J was trimmed by 4 bases and V by 7 bases; bases with no gene match: 6. The germline gives CDR1 LGHNA, CDR2 YNFKEQ. The CDR3 has 14 residues. The CDR3 is CASKLAGVSYEQYF. The CDR3 coding sequence is TGTGCCAGCAAACTAGCGGGAGTGTCGTACGAGCAGTACTTC.

The chain is built from TRBV5-6 and TRBJ2-3, with no clear D. Trimming took off 4 bases at V and 4 bases at J, with 10 bases between the two ends. The CDR3 has 13 residues. Germline values: CDR1 SGHDT, CDR2 YYEEEE. CDR3 residues: CASSARLADTQYF. The DNA of the CDR3 is TGTGCCAGCAGCGCCCGACTCGCAGATACGCAGTATTTT.

The chain has TRBV18 and TRBJ2-2; TRBD2 aligns across 13 bases. From germline, CDR1 is KGHSH and CDR2 LQKENI. CDR3 length equals 17 residues. The junction had 3 bases not matched to a gene; V was cut back by 5 bases and J by 0 bases. CDR3 region: CASSSGTSGTNTGELFF. The CDR3 region has the DNA TGTGCCAGCTCATCGGGGACTAGCGGGACGAACACCGGGGAGCTGTTTTTT.

J is TRBJ1-5 and V is TRBV6-2 or TRBV6-3, with TRBD1 as a possible D gene (5 bases). V was trimmed by 0 bases and J by 1 base, leaving 10 bases between them. This CDR3 spans 16 amino acids. Germline V gene sequence: CDR1 MNHEY, CDR2 SVGEGT. The CDR3 here is CASSYSGRVSNQPQHF. CDR3 coding DNA: TGTGCCAGCAGTTACTCGGGCAGGGTGAGCAATCAGCCCCAGCATTTT.

CDR3 sequence: CASSLDSRNTIYF. CDR3 DNA sequence: TGTGCCAGCAGTTTGGACAGCAGAAACACCATATATTTT. The rearrangement links TRBV6-5 to TRBJ1-3; tentative D call: TRBD1 (6 bases). CDR3 length: 13 amino acids. V lost 4 bases to trimming and J lost 5 bases, with 9 bases between them. The V gene's germline CDR1 is MNHEY and CDR2 SVGAGI.

V usage is TRBV9 and J usage is TRBJ2-6; D gene ambiguous. This CDR3 has 17 amino acids. Germline CDR1 and CDR2: SGDLS and YYNGEE. Deletions cut 0 bases from V and 1 base from J, with 11 bases between. The CDR3 nucleotides read TGTGCCAGCAGCGTAGCCCCCCCCGGGTCTGGGGCCAACGTCCTGACTTTC. Translating it yields CASSVAPPGSGANVLTF.

The V call is TRBV30, the J call TRBJ1-2; D might be TRBD1 (5 bases). V lost 3 bases and J lost 7, with 9 bases in between. Germline V gives CDR1 GTSNPN, CDR2 SVGIG (reference sequence). The length of the CDR3 is 11 residues. CDR3 region: CAWRLGGGYTF. CDR3 bases: TGTGCCTGGAGGTTGGGGGGTGGCTACACCTTC.

This rearrangement joins TRBV5-1 to TRBJ1-2, with D tentatively TRBD1 (6 bases). V gave up 4 bases and J gave up 8 bases, with 15 bases separating them. The CDR3 is 13 amino acids. Germline lookup yields CDR1 SGHRS and CDR2 YFSETQ. CDR3 sequence reads: CASSPPGAGGYTF. CDR3 bases: TGCGCCAGCAGCCCCCCAGGGGCCGGAGGCTACACCTTC.

The gene calls are TRBV7-9 and TRBJ2-1; 14 nucleotides agree with TRBD2. After removal of 2 bases from V and 6 bases from J, the junction contained 3 bases not matched to a gene. The CDR3 loop spans 16 amino acids. Germline values: CDR1 SEHNR, CDR2 FQNEAQ (reference sequence). CDR3 amino acids: CASSLRLAGGPNEQFF. CDR3 DNA: TGTGCCAGCAGCTTAAGACTAGCGGGAGGGCCCAATGAGCAGTTCTTC.

This chain joins TRBV27 and TRBJ2-3; 7 bases fit TRBD1. CDR1 and CDR2 (germline): MNHEY, SMNVEV (reference sequence). The V segment lost 5 bases and the J segment 14 bases; nucleotides outside the gene matches: 10. The length of the CDR3 is 12 residues. CDR3 sequence (DNA): TGTGCCAGCAGTCTAAAGACAGGGTCGCTGTATTTT. This codes for CASSLKTGSLYF.

V is TRBV7-2 and J is TRBJ1-2; D possibly corresponds to TRBD1 (5 bases). Trimming removed 4 bases at V and 3 bases at J, with 9 bases between. The CDR3 contains 13 residues. Germline V CDR1 and CDR2: SGHTA, FQGNSA. The CDR3 sequence is CASSSRVDYGYTF. The CDR3 coding sequence is TGTGCCAGCAGCTCCAGGGTCGACTATGGCTACACCTTC.

The chain is built from TRBV29-1 and TRBJ2-1, with 8 bases matching TRBD2. V trimming: 3 bases; J trimming: 2 bases; junction bases outside the gene matches: 9. This CDR3 region has 16 residues. Germline V gives CDR1 SQVTM, CDR2 ANQGSEA. The CDR3 coding sequence is TGCAGCGTTGAGCCTGCACTAGCGGAGACCTACAATGAGCAGTTCTTC. Its protein product is CSVEPALAETYNEQFF.

This clone has a handful of counts. The gene calls are TRBV28 and TRBJ2-7; D gene unclear. The CDR3 length is 12 residues. CDR1 and CDR2 (germline): MDHEN, SYDVKM. V lost 5 bases and J 4 bases, leaving 9 bases between the germline ends. The CDR3 coding sequence is TGTGCCAGCAGTCAGGCGAAATACGAGCAGTACTTC. The encoded protein is CASSQAKYEQYF.

The V call is TRBV7-9, the J call TRBJ2-3; possible D gene TRBD2, 6 bases. The CDR3 covers 14 residues. Per germline, CDR1 SEHNR and CDR2 FQNEAQ (reference sequence). V gave up 2 bases and J gave up 5 bases, with 11 bases separating them. This CDR3 is CASSLWREEDTQYF. The DNA of the CDR3 is TGTGCCAGCAGCTTATGGAGGGAGGAAGATACGCAGTATTTT.

This rearrangement joins TRBV7-9 to TRBJ2-1; tentative D call: TRBD2 (5 bases). V was shortened by 5 bases and J by 10 bases, with 18 bases between the two germline ends. Germline V gene sequence: CDR1 SEHNR, CDR2 FQNEAQ (reference sequence). This CDR3 is built from 14 residues. CDR3 protein: CASSTTPAREEQFF. In DNA, the CDR3 is TGTGCCAGCAGCACCACGCCGGCAAGGGAGGAGCAGTTCTTC.